This TCR beta chain came from a study of blood T cell repertoires in COVID-19. Across the study: Acute and convalescent COVID-19 specimens originated in the United States, Italy and Spain. T cells, B-cell-depleted T cells, or PBMCs provided the cDNA or gDNA that served as material.

V shed 3 bases, J shed 3 bases, and the junction held 4 bases outside the gene matches. The CDR3 runs 15 residues. CDR1 and CDR2 from the germline V gene are KGHSH and LQKENI. Original analysis: Counts of nucleated cells, estimated from reference gene primer amplification, were obtained. Only in-frame clones appear in the TCRdb table, and some are missing; sequencing was by immunoSEQ multiplex PCR. V and J calls plus clone size are reproduced from that table; the DNA served to infer D and trimming. The sample has over 150,000 clones, approximately 86% seen once. This clone was counted only a few times.

Sample: peripheral blood. V is TRBV18 and J is TRBJ1-5, with 8 bases matching TRBD1. The sequence came from a middle-aged man with active or convalescent COVID-19. Here the CDR3 DNA reads TGTGCCAGCTCACCGGGACAGGATCCCAATCAGCCCCAGCATTTT. It specifies CASSPGQDPNQPQHF. Supplemented by reference TRBV18 and TRBJ1-5, the full variable domain reads NAGVMQNPRHLVRRRGQEARLRCSPMKGHSHVYWYRQLPEEGLKFMVYLQKENIIDESGMPKERFSAEFPKEGPSILRIQQVVRGDSAAYFCASSPGQDPNQPQHFGDGTRLSIL.